This T cell receptor (beta chain) was retrieved from a study of early T cells in non-severe SARS-CoV-2 infection. Study as a whole: With bulk RNA from unsorted whole blood as input, sequencing yielded unpaired chains. Overall study findings and caveats: Matching against VDJdb likely underestimated virus-specific expansions, favoring anti-spike CD8.

This CDR3 has 17 residues. Per the germline V gene, CDR1 is SGHTA and CDR2 is FQGNSA. Unique molecular identifiers (one per individual cDNA molecule) were attached. TCRdb itself ran the 5' RACE reads through MiXCR, one entry per CDR3 protein. This sample yields about 69,000 distinct CDR3 sequences, of which approximately 12% are seen a single time; around 6.7% belongs to the top ten. With regard to this clonotype: The antigen is undetermined. It may be a read error: a sequence one base away is much more abundant.

This receptor was taken from an adult who was a healthcare worker with PCR-confirmed SARS-CoV-2 infection or an uninfected control (not recorded which). The rearrangement joins TRBV7-2 to TRBJ2-3; possibly TRBD2 for D (6 bases). Material for sequencing was whole blood. CDR3 DNA sequence: TGTGCCACCAGCTTAAAGGGGAGGTCTTCTAGCACAGATACGCAGTATTTT. It translates to CATSLKGRSSSTDTQYF.